A selection of T cell receptor beta chains follows, all from one sample in a study of OX40 agonist ivuxolimab in advanced cancers. Some clones are missing from TCRdb's copy, which holds only in-frame ones; the method was immunoSEQ multiplex PCR. The data contain 25,000 to 35,000 clones, over 75% of them singletons. The starting material was CD4+ or CD8+ T cells sorted from blood, obtained in a trial of the OX40 agonist ivuxolimab. The receptors were gathered from an adult with an advanced solid tumor such as melanoma, head and neck, liver or kidney cancer. The CDR3 runs from the conserved cysteine through the conserved F or W. The D gene is left open where the match is weak. Not all rows give a size; the values are once, few, many and, for expanded clones, a class.

V gene	clone size	D gene	J gene	CDR3 protein	CDR3 DNA
TRBV6-4	-	-	TRBJ1-5	CASSGPMGGTSNQPQHF	TGTGCCAGCAGTGGGCCTATGGGGGGGACTAGCAATCAGCCCCAGCATTTT
TRBV7-9	-	-	TRBJ2-7	CASSVGQFPEQYF	TGTGCCAGCAGCGTCGGACAGTTCCCCGAGCAGTACTTC
TRBV18	few	TRBD2	TRBJ2-5	CASSPTGGETQYF	TGTGCCAGCTCTCCGACCGGGGGGGAGACCCAGTACTTC
TRBV4-2	-	-	TRBJ1-3	CASSPLLGVSGNTIYF	TGTGCCAGCAGCCCACTCTTAGGAGTCTCTGGAAACACCATATATTTT
TRBV9	-	-	TRBJ2-1	CASSGSFAGNWDNEQFF	TGTGCCAGCAGCGGGAGCTTTGCAGGGAATTGGGACAATGAGCAGTTCTTC
TRBV2	medium-sized	-	TRBJ2-1	CASSERVVGGYNEQFF	TGTGCCAGCAGTGAAAGAGTAGTCGGGGGCTACAATGAGCAGTTCTTC
TRBV7-8	-	-	TRBJ1-3	CASSLSTGTSGNTIYF	TGTGCCAGCAGCTTATCGACAGGTACCTCTGGAAACACCATATATTTT
TRBV7-3	-	-	TRBJ2-7	CASSLGSDYEQYF	TGTGCCAGCAGCTTAGGGTCGGACTACGAGCAGTACTTC
TRBV19	-	-	TRBJ2-7	CASSIGDNSYEQYF	TGTGCCAGTAGTATAGGGGACAACTCCTACGAGCAGTACTTC
TRBV15	-	-	TRBJ2-7	CATSTGRTYEQYF	TGTGCCACCAGCACGGGACGAACCTACGAGCAGTACTTC
TRBV27	-	-	TRBJ2-7	CASSLTVPSYEQYF	TGTGCCAGCAGTCTGACAGTCCCCTCCTACGAGCAGTACTTC
TRBV7-2	-	TRBD2	TRBJ2-5	CASSVFLAVQETQYF	TGTGCCAGCAGCGTATTTCTAGCGGTCCAAGAGACCCAGTACTTC
TRBV7-9	-	TRBD1	TRBJ1-2	CASSPPGGQGRGYGYTF	TGTGCCAGCAGCCCCCCGGGCGGACAGGGGAGAGGGTATGGCTACACCTTC
TRBV7-7	-	-	TRBJ2-7	CASSPTPYDEQYF	TGTGCTAGCAGCCCCACCCCCTACGACGAGCAGTACTTC
TRBV27	-	-	TRBJ2-2	CASRRDPHTGELFF	TGTGCCAGCAGAAGGGATCCTCACACCGGGGAGCTGTTTTTT
TRBV9	-	-	TRBJ2-1	CASSGVGDNEQFF	TGTGCCAGCAGTGGCGTTGGGGACAATGAGCAGTTCTTC
TRBV5-1	-	-	TRBJ2-1	CASSLKAGALYNEQFF	TGCGCCAGCAGTTTAAAGGCGGGGGCACTATACAATGAGCAGTTCTTC
TRBV4-1	once	-	TRBJ2-4	CASSQVGDTQYF	TGCGCCAGCAGCCAGGTAGGGGACACTCAGTACTTC
TRBV14	-	-	TRBJ2-7	CASSRGDSPYEQYF	TGTGCCAGCAGTAGAGGGGACTCACCTTACGAGCAGTACTTC
TRBV5-7	-	TRBD1	TRBJ1-1	CASSLDLSQGARANTEAFF	TGTGCCAGCAGCTTGGACCTATCGCAGGGGGCGCGGGCGAACACTGAAGCTTTCTTT
TRBV19	-	-	TRBJ1-5	CASSIAVGQGNQPQHF	TGTGCCAGTAGTATAGCAGTGGGGCAGGGCAATCAGCCCCAGCATTTT
TRBV27	-	TRBD1	TRBJ2-1	CASSLQPPGQSSYNEQFF	TGTGCCAGCAGTTTACAACCTCCGGGACAGAGCTCCTACAATGAGCAGTTCTTC
TRBV27	-	TRBD2	TRBJ2-3	CASLLAGGEDTQYF	TGTGCCAGCCTTTTAGCGGGGGGGGAAGATACGCAGTATTTT
TRBV7-6	-	TRBD2	TRBJ2-1	CASSLNEAPTSEYNEQFF	TGTGCCAGCAGCTTAAATGAGGCGCCGACTAGCGAGTACAATGAGCAGTTCTTC